This T cell receptor beta chain emerged from a study of OX40 agonist ivuxolimab in advanced cancers. Trimming removed 2 bases from V and 4 bases from J, with 9 bases in between. Germline assignment: CDR1 LNHNV and CDR2 YYDKDF (reference sequence). The CDR3 loop spans 13 amino acids. Repertoires were generated with immunoSEQ multiplex PCR, while TCRdb's copy carries only in-frame clones and drops some. The sample yields under 150,000 clones, about nine tenths seen once. The receptor comes from an adult with an advanced solid tumor such as melanoma, head and neck, liver or kidney cancer. The V and J genes are TRBV15 and TRBJ2-7, with a tentative D call TRBD2 (6 bases). The source was CD4+ or CD8+ T cells sorted from blood, collected in a trial of the OX40 agonist ivuxolimab. CDR3 sequence (DNA): TGTGCCACCAGCAGACCCGGGGGTTACGAGCAGTACTTC. Protein: CATSRPGGYEQYF.